This TCR beta chain is from a study of CD8+ T cells in alopecia areata. Study-level information: Treated individuals took tofacitinib by mouth, 5 to 10 mg twice daily.

A remark on this clone: Its matching antigen is unknown. Other DNA sequences of this sample code for an identical CDR3.

Regarding treatment: oral pan-JAK inhibitor, 5-10 mg twice daily. Study-level findings and limits: With tofacitinib ongoing, many expanded lesional clones persisted in both scalp and blood. Across lesional scalp, and particularly alopecia totalis/universalis, clonality surpassed that of normal scalp. Among the 100 top clones, expanded CD8+ clones, like scalp clonality, were significantly decreased by tofacitinib.

Extracted RNA was reverse transcribed into cDNA, the sequencing template. Profiling relied on immunoSEQ multiplex PCR, and the TCRdb table lists in-frame clones only, not all of them. The data hold 150,000 to 200,000 clones, with roughly three fifths observed a single time. Germline V gene sequence: CDR1 SGDLS, CDR2 YYNGEE. The CDR3 totals 13 residues. The V gene lost 0 bases and the J gene lost 4 bases, with 4 bases spanning the gap. This rearrangement joins TRBV9 to TRBJ2-2; D is uncertain. Sequencing used CD4+ T cells sorted from blood, obtained between weeks 49 and 50, from a patient treated with tofacitinib. This receptor was identified in a human donor with alopecia areata. CDR3 nucleotide sequence: TGTGCCAGCAGCGTAGTAGTCACCGGGGAGCTGTTTTTT. Translated, it gives CASSVVVTGELFF.